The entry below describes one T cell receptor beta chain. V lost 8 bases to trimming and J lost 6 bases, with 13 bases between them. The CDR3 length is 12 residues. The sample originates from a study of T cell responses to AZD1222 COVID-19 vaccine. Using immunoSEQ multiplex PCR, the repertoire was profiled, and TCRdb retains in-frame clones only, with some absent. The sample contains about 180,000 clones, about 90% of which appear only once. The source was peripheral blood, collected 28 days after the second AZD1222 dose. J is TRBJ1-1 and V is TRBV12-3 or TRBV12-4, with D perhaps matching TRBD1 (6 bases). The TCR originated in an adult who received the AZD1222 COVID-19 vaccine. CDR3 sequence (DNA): TGTGCCAGCGGGAACAGGGCGGCTGAAGCTTTCTTT. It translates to CASGNRAAEAFF.